Listed here are 19 T cell receptor beta chains from one sample, sequenced in a study of blood T cell repertoires in COVID-19. The protocol was immunoSEQ multiplex PCR, while the TCRdb copy is restricted to in-frame clones and leaves out a portion. Among around 320,000 clones listed, roughly 89% were seen once. Specimen: PBMCs or T cells enriched from blood (not recorded which). These receptors all stem from a woman aged 18-29 years with acute COVID-19.

The V and J genes are TRBV7-6 and TRBJ1-2; 10 nucleotides agree with TRBD1. This CDR3 has 15 residues. The germline CDR1 and CDR2 sequences are SGHVS and FNYEAQ. V trimming: 4 bases; J trimming: 4 bases; junction bases outside the gene matches: 6. CDR3 sequence: CASSSPGQGIYGYTF. CDR3 sequence (DNA): TGTGCCAGCAGCTCACCGGGACAGGGGATCTATGGCTACACCTTC.

This chain joins TRBV5-1 and TRBJ1-3; D gene ambiguous. There are 14 residues in the CDR3. Per the germline V gene, CDR1 is SGHRS and CDR2 is YFSETQ. Trimming removed 0 bases from V and 2 bases from J, with 6 bases in between. As DNA, the CDR3 is TGCGCCAGCAGCTTGGGGCTGACTGGAAACACCATATATTTT. Amino acid sequence: CASSLGLTGNTIYF.

This clone has only a few counts. V usage is TRBV5-1 and J usage is TRBJ2-3; possible D gene TRBD2, 6 bases. The V end lost 1 base, the J end lost 0 bases, and 9 bases lay between the germline ends. This CDR3 spans 15 amino acids. Germline assignment: CDR1 SGHRS and CDR2 YFSETQ. The CDR3 here is CASSLTRGSTDTQYF. The DNA for the CDR3 is TGCGCCAGCAGCTTGACGCGGGGCAGCACAGATACGCAGTATTTT.

The chain has TRBV7-6 and TRBJ1-4; no clear D gene. Trimming pared 6 bases from V and 7 bases from J, leaving 9 bases between. CDR3 length: 12 amino acids. Germline CDR1 is SGHVS and CDR2 is FNYEAQ. Here the CDR3 reads CASRATSEKLFF. The CDR3 coding sequence is TGTGCCAGCAGGGCGACATCTGAAAAACTGTTTTTT.

This rearrangement joins TRBV5-4 to TRBJ2-3; D is possibly TRBD1 (6 bases). Germline V gene sequence: CDR1 SGHNT, CDR2 YYREEE (reference sequence). The CDR3 spans 14 residues. V was pared by 4 bases and J by 0 bases, with 9 bases between. CDR3 protein: CASSPDSSTDTQYF. For the CDR3, the DNA is TGTGCCAGCAGCCCGGACAGCAGCACAGATACGCAGTATTTT.

The chain uses TRBV28 and TRBJ2-1; 13 nucleotides align to TRBD2. The trim removed 6 bases at V and 5 bases at J, leaving 4 bases unmatched. The germline V gene encodes CDR1 MDHEN and CDR2 SYDVKM. The CDR3 extends over 15 amino acids. CDR3 sequence: CASSPGLAGNNEQFF. The CDR3 nucleotides are TGTGCCAGCAGCCCGGGACTAGCGGGAAACAATGAGCAGTTCTTC.

This chain connects TRBV7-3 to TRBJ1-2; 8 nucleotides match TRBD1. The CDR3 sequence is 16 residues long. From germline, CDR1 is SGHTA and CDR2 FQGTGA. Trimming cost V 4 bases and J 7 bases; bases outside gene matches: 14. The CDR3 DNA follows: TGTGCCAGCAGCTCCGGAGAGACAGGGGCCCGATCTGGCTACACCTTC. Translated, it gives CASSSGETGARSGYTF. The complete variable domain, with remaining parts taken from reference TRBV7-3 and TRBJ1-2, reads GAGVSQTPSNKVTEKGKYVELRCDPISGHTALYWYRQSLGQGPEFLIYFQGTGAADDSGLPNDRFFAVRPEGSVSTLKIQRTERGDSAVYLCASSSGETGARSGYTFGSGTRLTVV.

The sample holds one count of this clone. The chain has TRBV19 and TRBJ2-2; 11 nucleotides agree with TRBD1. The CDR3 is 16 residues long. From germline, CDR1 is LNHDA and CDR2 SQIVND (reference sequence). Trimming removed 3 bases from V and 3 bases from J; junction bases left unmatched: 3. Here the CDR3 reads CASSMGQGGYTGELFF. CDR3 coding DNA: TGTGCCAGTAGTATGGGACAGGGGGGGTACACCGGGGAGCTGTTTTTT.

The chain links TRBV6-6 to TRBJ2-2; 10 bases align to TRBD2. V gave up 7 bases and J gave up 10 bases; unmatched junction bases: 6. This CDR3 has 13 residues. Germline V CDR1 and CDR2: MNHNY, SVGAGI (reference sequence). The CDR3 region is CASTLSGRTELFF. CDR3 bases: TGTGCCAGCACCCTTAGCGGGAGGACGGAGCTGTTTTTT.

The V call is TRBV10-3, the J call TRBJ1-2, with 7 nucleotides matching TRBD1. CDR3 length: 12 amino acids. J was trimmed by 3 bases and V by 7 bases; bases with no gene match: 2. CDR1 ENHRY and CDR2 SYGVKD come from the germline V gene. The CDR3 reads CAITGQDYGYTF. The CDR3, as DNA: TGTGCCATCACCGGACAGGACTATGGCTACACCTTC.

This clone was observed many times. This rearrangement joins TRBV28 to TRBJ2-1; 8 bases are a match to TRBD2. Germline V gene lookup returns CDR1 MDHEN and CDR2 SYDVKM. This CDR3 region has 15 residues. Trimming at V came to 4 bases and at J to 5 bases, leaving 7 bases not matched to a gene. CDR3 loop: CASSYGTSRDNEQFF. CDR3 nucleotide sequence: TGTGCCAGCAGTTACGGGACTAGTAGGGACAATGAGCAGTTCTTC.

The chain joins TRBV7-9 to TRBJ1-3; a possible D gene is TRBD1 (5 bases). Germline V lookup: CDR1 SEHNR, CDR2 FQNEAQ (reference sequence). CDR3 length equals 14 residues. V was clipped by 5 bases and J by 9 bases, with 17 bases between them. CDR3 region: CASSDTQGGPTIYF. The CDR3 bases are TGTGCCAGCAGCGATACCCAGGGAGGTCCCACCATATATTTT.

The chain joins TRBV30 to TRBJ2-3; 7 nucleotides agree with TRBD2. With V trimmed by 0 bases and J by 0 bases, 12 bases remained unmatched. This CDR3 comprises 18 residues. The germline V gene has CDR1 GTSNPN and CDR2 SVGIG (reference sequence). The CDR3 DNA sequence: TGTGCCTGGAGTGTAGGCGGGAGTTGGTCTACGAGCACAGATACGCAGTATTTT. Translating gives CAWSVGGSWSTSTDTQYF.

V usage is TRBV25-1 and J usage is TRBJ2-2, with D possibly TRBD1 on 6 matching bases. V was trimmed by 7 bases and J by 1 base, leaving 16 bases between them. Germline loops: CDR1 MGHDK, CDR2 SYGVNS. This CDR3 has 16 residues. The CDR3 sequence: CASTSNREKNTGELFF. Here the CDR3 DNA reads TGTGCCAGCACCAGTAACAGGGAGAAGAACACCGGGGAGCTGTTTTTT.

The gene calls are TRBV6-2 or TRBV6-3 and TRBJ1-5, with D perhaps matching TRBD1 (6 bases). Trimming took off 5 bases at V and 6 bases at J, with 23 bases between the two ends. Germline V gives CDR1 MNHEY, CDR2 SVGEGT. CDR3 length equals 17 residues. The CDR3 loop reads CASSTSQGIASVQPQHF. CDR3 nucleotides: TGTGCCAGCAGTACTTCACAGGGAATAGCTTCCGTTCAGCCCCAGCATTTT.

The chain is built from TRBV27 and TRBJ2-7; no reliable D call. Germline assignment: CDR1 MNHEY and CDR2 SMNVEV (reference sequence). Trimming shortened V by 3 bases and J by 0 bases, and 6 bases separated the two germline ends. The CDR3 contains 13 residues. The DNA of the CDR3 is TGTGCCAGCAGTTTGAGGATCTCCTACGAGCAGTACTTC. Protein: CASSLRISYEQYF.

CDR3 region: CASSLFPGSLSYEQYF. In DNA form, the CDR3 reads TGTGCCAGCAGTTTATTCCCCGGGTCTCTCTCCTACGAGCAGTACTTC. The rearrangement joins TRBV27 to TRBJ2-7, with unresolved D. Per the germline V gene, CDR1 is MNHEY and CDR2 is SMNVEV (reference sequence). There are 16 residues in the CDR3. V gave up 1 base and J gave up 0 bases, with 13 bases separating them.

This chain connects TRBV3-1 (or the pseudogene TRBV3-2) to TRBJ2-3; 8 bases are a match to TRBD2. The CDR3 covers 14 residues. V shed 4 bases, J shed 5 bases, and the junction held 5 bases outside the gene matches. Germline V gives CDR1 LGHDT, CDR2 YNNKEL (reference sequence). The CDR3 sequence is CASSPDGRGDTQYF. The CDR3 region has the DNA TGTGCCAGCAGCCCTGACGGGAGGGGAGATACGCAGTATTTT.

J is TRBJ1-5 and V is TRBV2, with 8 bases lining up with TRBD1. The CDR3 covers 15 residues. Germline V CDR1 and CDR2: SNHLY, FYNNEI. Germline trimming cut 5 bases from V and 3 bases from J; bases unmatched to any gene: 6. The CDR3 is CASSSRTGFNQPQHF. The CDR3 region has the DNA TGTGCCAGCAGTTCTCGGACAGGGTTCAATCAGCCCCAGCATTTT. The whole variable domain, remainder taken from reference TRBV2 and TRBJ1-5, is EPEVTQTPSHQVTQMGQEVILRCVPISNHLYFYWYRQILGQKVEFLVSFYNNEISEKSEIFDDQFSVERPDGSNFTLKIRSTKLEDSAMYFCASSSRTGFNQPQHFGDGTRLSIL.